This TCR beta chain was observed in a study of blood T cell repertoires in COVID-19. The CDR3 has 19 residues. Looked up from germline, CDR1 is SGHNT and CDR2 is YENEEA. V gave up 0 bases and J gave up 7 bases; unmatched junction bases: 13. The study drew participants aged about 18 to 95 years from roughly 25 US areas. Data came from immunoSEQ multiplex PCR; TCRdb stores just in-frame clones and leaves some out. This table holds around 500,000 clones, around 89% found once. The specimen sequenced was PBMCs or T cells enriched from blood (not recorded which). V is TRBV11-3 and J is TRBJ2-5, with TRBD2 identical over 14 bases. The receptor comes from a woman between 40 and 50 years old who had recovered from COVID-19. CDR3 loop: CASSLDGTSGSRVQGTQYF. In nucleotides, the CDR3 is TGTGCCAGCAGCTTAGATGGGACTAGCGGGAGTCGGGTGCAGGGGACCCAGTACTTC.